Below are 31 T cell receptor beta chains sequenced from a single sample in a study of cytomegalovirus exposure and HLA in healthy donors. Researchers ran the PCR with 60 Vbeta and 13 Jbeta primers. Method: immunoSEQ multiplex PCR; TCRdb's copy keeps in-frame clones and lacks some. Of 150,000 to 200,000 clones in the sample, about 75% were seen once. The material sequenced was PBMCs. All receptors come from a man aged 40-50 years in good health and CMV-seropositive.

The V and J genes are TRBV29-1 and TRBJ1-1; 8 nucleotides match TRBD1. This CDR3 has 14 residues. V was clipped by 6 bases and J by 3 bases; unmatched bases: 9. Germline V gives CDR1 SQVTM, CDR2 ANQGSEA. The CDR3 nucleotides are TGCAGCGTGAGGACAGGGAGTGGTGACACTGAAGCTTTCTTT. Its translation: CSVRTGSGDTEAFF.

The chain employs TRBV5-1 and TRBJ2-7, with D maybe TRBD2 (6 bases). The CDR3 is 15 amino acids. CDR1 SGHRS and CDR2 YFSETQ come from the germline V gene. The V end lost 0 bases, the J end lost 3 bases, and 13 bases lay between the germline ends. CDR3 loop: CASSLGTSPYYEQYF. The CDR3 nucleotides are TGCGCCAGCAGCTTGGGAACTAGCCCGTACTACGAGCAGTACTTC. Filled out from reference TRBV5-1 and TRBJ2-7, the complete variable domain reads KAGVTQTPRYLIKTRGQQVTLSCSPISGHRSVSWYQQTPGQGLQFLFEYFSETQRNKGNFPGRFSGRQFSNSRSEMNVSTLELGDSALYLCASSLGTSPYYEQYFGPGTRLTVT.

V gene TRBV19 combines with J gene TRBJ2-2; 8 bases align to TRBD2. This CDR3 spans 16 amino acids. Germline CDR1 LNHDA, CDR2 SQIVND (reference sequence). The J segment lost 5 bases and the V segment lost 5 bases, leaving 10 bases of the junction unmatched. CDR3 coding DNA: TGTGCCAGTAGTCGGAGCGGGAGTCGTAGTACCGGGGAGCTGTTTTTT. Protein sequence: CASSRSGSRSTGELFF.

This clone appeared once. The chain links TRBV7-9 to TRBJ1-5; 10 bases are shared with TRBD1. With V trimmed by 4 bases and J by 6 bases, 6 bases remained unmatched. CDR3 length: 15 residues. The germline gives CDR1 SEHNR, CDR2 FQNEAQ (reference sequence). The CDR3 coding sequence is TGTGCCAGCAGCTCCCGACAGGGGGCAAGTCAGCCCCAGCATTTT. Translation: CASSSRQGASQPQHF.

This clone was counted between two and nine times. V usage is TRBV5-6 and J usage is TRBJ2-3; D might be TRBD2 (5 bases). The V and J ends lost 0 bases and 0 bases respectively, with 8 bases between them. Germline V gives CDR1 SGHDT, CDR2 YYEEEE. This CDR3 contains 15 residues. This CDR3 is CASSLGRTSTDTQYF. The CDR3 bases are TGTGCCAGCAGCTTGGGTCGGACTAGCACAGATACGCAGTATTTT.

The chain couples TRBV5-1 to TRBJ2-5, with 9 positions matching TRBD2. The CDR3 contains 17 residues. V lost 0 bases, J lost 3 bases, and 9 bases stayed unmatched. The germline CDR1 and CDR2 sequences are SGHRS and YFSETQ. CDR3 coding DNA: TGCGCCAGCAGCTTGGGATCTAGCGGGGTAGGGGAAGAGACCCAGTACTTC. Protein: CASSLGSSGVGEETQYF. Full variable domain (outside the CDR3, taken from reference TRBV5-1 and TRBJ2-5): KAGVTQTPRYLIKTRGQQVTLSCSPISGHRSVSWYQQTPGQGLQFLFEYFSETQRNKGNFPGRFSGRQFSNSRSEMNVSTLELGDSALYLCASSLGSSGVGEETQYFGPGTRLLVL.

The chain has TRBV19 and TRBJ1-4, with D unclear. CDR3 length: 14 residues. With 1 base removed from V and 8 bases from J, the gap between germline ends came to 11 bases. The germline V gene encodes CDR1 LNHDA and CDR2 SQIVND (reference sequence). The chain's CDR3 is CASSIGGVGEKLFF. In DNA, the CDR3 is TGTGCCAGTAGTATAGGGGGAGTAGGGGAAAAACTGTTTTTT.

The chain has TRBV11-3 and TRBJ2-3, with a tentative D call TRBD2 (6 bases). Germline CDR1 reads SGHNT; CDR2 reads YENEEA. The germline V and J ends were trimmed by 3 bases and 8 bases, with 12 bases remaining between them. CDR3 length equals 13 residues. Here the CDR3 DNA reads TGTGCCAGCAGCTTTAGCGGAGAGCTTACGCAGTATTTT. Its translation: CASSFSGELTQYF.

J is TRBJ2-5 and V is TRBV11-3; possible D gene TRBD1, 6 bases. The V and J ends lost 4 bases and 1 base respectively, with 7 bases between them. CDR3 length equals 13 residues. Germline loops: CDR1 SGHNT, CDR2 YENEEA. CDR3: CASSSDSQETQYF. The CDR3 region has the DNA TGTGCCAGCAGCTCGGACAGCCAAGAGACCCAGTACTTC. The whole variable domain, remainder taken from reference TRBV11-3 and TRBJ2-5, is EAGVVQSPRYKIIEKKQPVAFWCNPISGHNTLYWYLQNLGQGPELLIRYENEEAVDDSQLPKDRFSAERLKGVDSTLKIQPAELGDSAVYLCASSSDSQETQYFGPGTRLLVL.

The chain has TRBV18 and TRBJ2-7; 12 bases fit TRBD2. The CDR3 has 16 residues. Germline lookup yields CDR1 KGHSH and CDR2 LQKENI. V gave up 3 bases and J gave up 6 bases; unmatched junction bases: 9. The CDR3 protein is CASSPPASGRGGEQYF. DNA for the CDR3: TGTGCCAGCTCACCCCCGGCTAGCGGGAGGGGCGGCGAGCAGTACTTC.

The chain employs TRBV28 and TRBJ1-1; D gene unclear. CDR1 and CDR2 from the germline V gene are MDHEN and SYDVKM. Trimming removed 3 bases from V and 0 bases from J, with 8 bases in between. The CDR3 consists of 14 residues. CDR3 DNA sequence: TGTGCCAGCAGTTTGGTGGGCATGAACACTGAAGCTTTCTTT. Translating gives CASSLVGMNTEAFF.

The genes are TRBV28 and TRBJ1-5, with 10 bases aligning to TRBD1. The CDR3 runs 18 residues. The junction had 12 bases not matched to a gene; V was cut back by 4 bases and J by 3 bases. Germline-derived CDR1 and CDR2 are MDHEN and SYDVKM. In DNA form, the CDR3 reads TGTGCCAGCAGTTATGGGGGTTCCGGGACAGGGGTCAATCAGCCCCAGCATTTT. It encodes CASSYGGSGTGVNQPQHF.

Turning to this clone: One end of the junction is discordant with germline, which a read error may explain. CDR3 residues: CASSEEGGLAYHEQYF. CDR3 DNA sequence: TGTGCCAGCAGCGAAGAGGGGGGACTAGCGTACCACGAGCAGTACTTC. V gene TRBV2 combines with J gene TRBJ2-7; 10 bases are shared with TRBD2. The germline V gene encodes CDR1 SNHLY and CDR2 FYNNEI. This CDR3 has 16 residues.

This clone appeared a few times. The chain couples TRBV9 to TRBJ2-1; 7 nucleotides agree with TRBD1. Germline lookup yields CDR1 SGDLS and CDR2 YYNGEE. The CDR3 contains 15 residues. Trimming cost V 0 bases and J 2 bases; bases outside gene matches: 2. The CDR3, as DNA: TGTGCCAGCAGCGTAGGGCAGGGGGCCTACAATGAGCAGTTCTTC. It translates to CASSVGQGAYNEQFF. Drawing the rest from reference TRBV9 and TRBJ2-1, the complete variable domain is DSGVTQTPKHLITATGQRVTLRCSPRSGDLSVYWYQQSLDQGLQFLIQYYNGEERAKGNILERFSAQQFPDLHSELNLSSLELGDSALYFCASSVGQGAYNEQFFGPGTRLTVL.

The CDR3: CASSLTDRASSYNEQFF. The CDR3 region has the DNA TGCGCCAGCAGCTTGACCGACAGGGCTAGCTCCTACAATGAGCAGTTCTTC. V is TRBV5-1 and J is TRBJ2-1, with 7 positions matching TRBD1. V lost 1 base, J lost 0 bases, and 7 bases stayed unmatched. The CDR3 is 17 residues long. CDR1 and CDR2 (germline): SGHRS, YFSETQ.

The rearrangement joins TRBV5-1 to TRBJ2-7; D is perhaps TRBD2 (5 bases). CDR1 is SGHRS and CDR2 is YFSETQ in the germline V gene. The CDR3 has 12 residues. The ends were cut back, 0 bases at V and 11 bases at J, with 12 bases in the middle. CDR3 in amino acids: CASSLAGERKYF. The CDR3, as DNA: TGCGCCAGCAGCTTGGCCGGGGAACGGAAGTACTTC.

This chain uses TRBV19 with TRBJ2-7, with 10 bases that match TRBD1. Germline CDR1 is LNHDA and CDR2 is SQIVND (reference sequence). V trimming: 6 bases; J trimming: 0 bases; junction bases outside the gene matches: 11. The CDR3 loop spans 17 amino acids. CDR3 loop: CASSRRIRTGGSYEQYF. CDR3 sequence (DNA): TGTGCCAGTAGCCGTCGAATTAGGACAGGGGGCTCCTACGAGCAGTACTTC.

The CDR3 loop is CASSYSGVTGGNTIYF. The CDR3 region has the DNA TGTGCCAGCAGTTACTCGGGGGTGACAGGGGGAAACACCATATATTTT. V usage is TRBV6-5 and J usage is TRBJ1-3, with TRBD1 identical over 7 bases. V was clipped by 0 bases and J by 4 bases; unmatched bases: 6. Germline CDR1 and CDR2: MNHEY and SVGAGI. CDR3 size: 16 residues.

The V and J genes are TRBV19 and TRBJ1-1; possible D gene TRBD1, 5 bases. The CDR3 sequence is 15 residues long. CDR1 and CDR2 (germline): LNHDA, SQIVND (reference sequence). V gave up 5 bases and J gave up 1 base, with 14 bases separating them. The CDR3 is CASSSRGVTNTEAFF. CDR3 DNA: TGTGCCAGTAGTTCCCGGGGGGTGACGAACACTGAAGCTTTCTTT.

The gene calls are TRBV9 and TRBJ2-1; maybe TRBD1 (5 bases). V was cut by 3 bases and J by 0 bases, with 10 bases left in between. Germline CDR1 and CDR2: SGDLS and YYNGEE. There are 15 residues in the CDR3. The DNA for the CDR3 is TGTGCCAGCAGCGAAACAGGTCACTCCTACAATGAGCAGTTCTTC. Its protein is CASSETGHSYNEQFF.

This clone was counted between two and nine times. The chain links TRBV18 to TRBJ2-7, with TRBD2 as a possible D gene (6 bases). The length of the CDR3 is 14 residues. The V and J ends lost 2 bases and 1 base respectively, with 9 bases between them. CDR1 and CDR2 from the germline V gene are KGHSH and LQKENI. The CDR3 spells CASSPDSGSYEQYF. The CDR3 nucleotides are TGTGCCAGCTCACCAGACAGCGGGTCCTACGAGCAGTACTTC.

The J gene is TRBJ2-7, the V gene TRBV5-5; 11 positions match TRBD1. Germline V CDR1 and CDR2: SGHKS, YYEKEE (reference sequence). V lost 4 bases and J lost 5; bases outside the gene matches: 2. CDR3 size: 13 residues. The CDR3 reads CASSRTGGNEQYF. CDR3 nucleotide sequence: TGTGCCAGCAGCCGGACAGGGGGCAACGAGCAGTACTTC.

This clone was found a few times. This chain joins TRBV5-4 and TRBJ2-7; tentatively, D is TRBD1 (7 bases). This CDR3 region has 16 residues. The germline CDR1 and CDR2 sequences are SGHNT and YYREEE (reference sequence). V dropped 4 bases and J dropped 3 bases, with 20 bases sitting between them. CDR3 in amino acids: CASSLTRDSEFYEQYF. Here the CDR3 DNA reads TGTGCCAGCAGCCTGACGCGGGACAGCGAGTTCTACGAGCAGTACTTC.

This clone has just one count. The V gene is TRBV6-1, the J gene TRBJ1-5, with 7 bases fitting TRBD1. After removal of 6 bases from V and 9 bases from J, the junction contained 11 bases not matched to a gene. There are 14 residues in the CDR3. Germline V gene data show CDR1 as MNHNS and CDR2 as SASEGT. The CDR3 spells CASSLDRSKRPQHF. CDR3 nucleotide sequence: TGTGCCAGCAGCTTGGACAGGTCCAAGAGGCCCCAGCATTTT.

The genes are TRBV11-2 and TRBJ1-3, with D perhaps matching TRBD1 (5 bases). This CDR3 has 15 amino acids. Germline-derived CDR1 and CDR2 are SGHAT and FQNNGV. Trimming shortened V by 0 bases and J by 2 bases, and 8 bases separated the two germline ends. CDR3 residues: CASSLDKGPGNTIYF. CDR3 in DNA: TGTGCCAGCAGCTTAGACAAGGGGCCTGGAAACACCATATATTTT.

About this clone itself: Other DNA variants within this sample encode the same CDR3. This rearrangement joins TRBV7-2 to TRBJ1-1; D is possibly TRBD1 (5 bases). The germline V gene has CDR1 SGHTA and CDR2 FQGNSA. This CDR3 comprises 13 residues. Trimming took off 5 bases at V and 1 base at J, with 8 bases between the two ends. CDR3 sequence: CASSLGQNTEAFF. The CDR3 nucleotides are TGTGCCAGCAGCCTAGGACAGAACACTGAAGCTTTCTTT. The whole variable domain, remainder taken from reference TRBV7-2 and TRBJ1-1, is GAGVSQSPSNKVTEKGKDVELRCDPISGHTALYWYRQSLGQGLEFLIYFQGNSAPDKSGLPSDRFSAERTGGSVSTLTIQRTQQEDSAVYLCASSLGQNTEAFFGQGTRLTVV.

This clone was seen more than once but under ten times. The same CDR3 can be traced to other DNA sequences in this sample. The chain joins TRBV19 to TRBJ2-7; tentatively, D is TRBD2 (6 bases). Germline CDR1 LNHDA, CDR2 SQIVND (reference sequence). Trimming pared 3 bases from V and 2 bases from J, leaving 11 bases between. There are 14 residues in the CDR3. Written as DNA, the CDR3 is TGTGCCAGTAGTATCGGGGCGGGAACCTACGAGCAGTACTTC. Its translation is CASSIGAGTYEQYF.

The V call is TRBV7-8, the J call TRBJ2-3; D is perhaps TRBD2 (6 bases). CDR1 SGHVS and CDR2 FQNEAQ come from the germline V gene. The CDR3 extends over 17 amino acids. V lost 5 bases and J lost 2, with 20 bases in between. CDR3 protein: CASSAAGNSGTTDTQYF. The DNA for the CDR3 is TGTGCCAGCAGCGCCGCGGGGAATAGCGGCACCACAGATACGCAGTATTTT.

This chain joins TRBV2 and TRBJ2-5, with D possibly matching TRBD2 (6 bases). This CDR3 spans 16 amino acids. V was clipped by 1 base and J by 5 bases, with 17 bases between them. CDR1 is SNHLY and CDR2 is FYNNEI in the germline V gene. For the CDR3, the DNA is TGTGCCAGCAGTGAAGGGGGGAGGTGGGGTGTGGAGACCCAGTACTTC. As protein: CASSEGGRWGVETQYF.

The genes are TRBV28 and TRBJ2-7; 7 nucleotides agree with TRBD1. CDR1 MDHEN and CDR2 SYDVKM come from the germline V gene. The V and J ends lost 8 bases and 2 bases, in that order; junction bases with no gene match: 3. The CDR3 spans 12 residues. CDR3 region: CASSGGTYEQYF. The DNA of the CDR3 is TGTGCCAGCTCAGGGGGAACCTACGAGCAGTACTTC.

This clone came up a few times. The chain uses TRBV28 and TRBJ2-7; D not resolved. V was shortened by 5 bases and J by 3 bases, with 5 bases between the two germline ends. The germline V gene encodes CDR1 MDHEN and CDR2 SYDVKM. This CDR3 comprises 11 residues. The DNA for the CDR3 is TGTGCCAGCAGTCCCTACTACGAGCAGTACTTC. Its translation: CASSPYYEQYF.